This entry lists 5 T cell receptor beta chains sequenced from one sample in a study of somatic mutations in cytotoxic T cells in rheumatoid arthritis. Data came from immunoSEQ multiplex PCR; TCRdb stores just in-frame clones and leaves some out. The sample has some 7,400 clones, around 87% seen once. The sequenced sample was CD8+ T cells sorted from blood. These receptors were obtained from a woman in her 70s with rheumatoid arthritis.

This chain links TRBV6-4 with TRBJ2-1; D ambiguous. The CDR3 is 13 residues long. Trimming stripped 2 bases from V and 7 bases from J, with 9 bases between. Germline CDR1 reads MRHNA; CDR2 reads SNTAGT. Here the CDR3 DNA reads TGTGCCAGCAGTGACACAGCCGGTAATGAGCAGTTCTTC. Encoded protein: CASSDTAGNEQFF.

The chain combines TRBV15 with TRBJ2-2, with 9 bases lining up with TRBD2. The CDR3 consists of 16 residues. The germline V gene has CDR1 LNHNV and CDR2 YYDKDF (reference sequence). The junction had 8 bases not matched to a gene; V was cut back by 3 bases and J by 6 bases. The CDR3 loop reads CATSRRGGSTAGELFF. The CDR3 bases are TGTGCCACCAGCAGGCGGGGGGGGTCAACCGCCGGGGAGCTGTTTTTT.

This clone appeared a few times. The chain carries TRBV7-9 and TRBJ2-3; 8 nucleotides align to TRBD1. The junction had 4 bases not matched to a gene; V was cut back by 4 bases and J by 1 base. Germline loops: CDR1 SEHNR, CDR2 FQNEAQ (reference sequence). The CDR3 is 15 residues long. The CDR3 spells CASSYDRGRTDTQYF. CDR3 DNA sequence: TGTGCCAGCAGCTATGACAGGGGCCGCACAGATACGCAGTATTTT.

V gene TRBV10-3 combines with J gene TRBJ2-3; no definite D call. This CDR3 contains 15 residues. The ends were cut back, 6 bases at V and 2 bases at J, with 15 bases in the middle. Germline V gene sequence: CDR1 ENHRY, CDR2 SYGVKD. CDR3 DNA: TGTGCCATCAGAGATTCGGCGGTTAACACAGATACGCAGTATTTT. Translated, it gives CAIRDSAVNTDTQYF.

The J gene is TRBJ2-7, the V gene TRBV29-1; no definite D call. Trimming pared 1 base from V and 9 bases from J, leaving 13 bases between. The V gene's germline CDR1 is SQVTM and CDR2 ANQGSEA. The CDR3 runs 12 residues. The chain's CDR3 is CSVEVGQDGQYF. For the CDR3, the DNA is TGCAGCGTTGAAGTAGGCCAGGATGGGCAGTACTTC.